A single sample gave rise to the 8 T cell receptor beta chains below, sequenced in a study of OX40 agonist ivuxolimab in advanced cancers. Profiled with immunoSEQ multiplex PCR; TCRdb holds only in-frame clones, not every one. The sample lists around 94,000 clones, around 91% occurring once. The sequences come from CD4+ or CD8+ T cells sorted from blood, collected in a trial of the OX40 agonist ivuxolimab. The receptors stem from an adult with an advanced solid tumor such as melanoma, head and neck, liver or kidney cancer.

This chain uses TRBV5-4 with TRBJ2-3; tentatively, D is TRBD2 (5 bases). V was shortened by 2 bases and J by 0 bases, with 13 bases between the two germline ends. CDR1 is SGHNT, CDR2 YYREEE, per germline (reference sequence). There are 16 residues in the CDR3. The CDR3: CASSLPLGGSTDTQYF. Here the CDR3 DNA reads TGTGCCAGCAGCTTACCCCTAGGCGGGAGCACAGATACGCAGTATTTT.

This sequence joins TRBV6-9 and TRBJ1-3; no clear D gene. From germline, CDR1 is MNHGY and CDR2 SVAAGI. This CDR3 has 14 amino acids. The ends were cut back, 6 bases at V and 0 bases at J, with 9 bases in the middle. The CDR3 sequence: CASRGSDSGNTIYF. The CDR3 region has the DNA TGTGCCAGCAGAGGCTCTGACTCTGGAAACACCATATATTTT.

The chain is built from TRBV18 and TRBJ2-7, with D possibly being TRBD1 (6 bases). The CDR3 spans 15 residues. V dropped 6 bases and J dropped 1 base, with 16 bases sitting between them. Germline V CDR1 and CDR2: KGHSH, LQKENI. CDR3 residues: CASSPETGLSYEQYF. CDR3 sequence (DNA): TGTGCCAGCTCCCCGGAAACAGGGTTATCCTACGAGCAGTACTTC.

The V and J genes are TRBV7-2 and TRBJ2-3; D is unclear. Trimming removed 1 base from V and 2 bases from J, with 7 bases in between. The CDR3 has 14 residues. CDR1 SGHTA and CDR2 FQGNSA come from the germline V gene. The CDR3 spells CASSLDWNTDTQYF. CDR3 bases: TGTGCCAGCAGCTTAGATTGGAACACAGATACGCAGTATTTT.

This sequence joins TRBV14 and TRBJ2-7; D may correspond to TRBD1 or TRBD2 (5 bases each). Trimming pared 4 bases from V and 3 bases from J, leaving 16 bases between. The CDR3 totals 15 residues. Looked up from germline, CDR1 is SGHDN and CDR2 is FVKESK. CDR3 loop: CASSPRSGRDYEQYF. The CDR3 DNA reads TGTGCCAGCAGCCCCCGAAGCGGCAGGGACTACGAGCAGTACTTC.

The V and J genes are TRBV11-1 and TRBJ1-3; no clear D gene. With 2 bases removed from V and 0 bases from J, the gap between germline ends came to 8 bases. Germline CDR1 SGHAT, CDR2 FQDESV (reference sequence). This CDR3 contains 15 residues. CDR3 nucleotides: TGTGCCAGCAGCTTAAACAGCTACTCTGGAAACACCATATATTTT. Its translation: CASSLNSYSGNTIYF.

V usage is TRBV11-3 and J usage is TRBJ2-3, with D possibly being TRBD2 (6 bases). The CDR3 has 14 amino acids. The V gene lost 6 bases and the J gene lost 2 bases, with 12 bases spanning the gap. From germline, CDR1 is SGHNT and CDR2 YENEEA. CDR3: CASSVGLLTDTQYF. The CDR3 DNA is TGTGCCAGCAGTGTGGGACTTCTCACAGATACGCAGTATTTT.

The chain is built from TRBV5-5 and TRBJ1-2; possibly TRBD1 for D (5 bases). Germline values: CDR1 SGHKS, CDR2 YYEKEE (reference sequence). Trimming removed 0 bases at V and 4 bases at J, with 10 bases between. The CDR3 spans 14 residues. As DNA, the CDR3 is TGTGCCAGCAGCTTGGATCCAGGGCTCTATGGCTACACCTTC. It yields the protein CASSLDPGLYGYTF.